This TCR beta chain was profiled in a study of early T cells in non-severe SARS-CoV-2 infection. Study background: The study sequenced bulk RNA from unsorted whole blood, with chains unpaired. Study conclusions and caveats: Sequences matched to VDJdb favored anti-spike CD8 responses, while private and CD4 specificities were missed.

Germline CDR1 SGHTA, CDR2 FQGNSA. The CDR3 extends over 12 amino acids. V gave up 6 bases and J gave up 0 bases, with 5 bases separating them. This clonotype has more than one count but fewer than ten. Its antigen is currently unknown. Attachment of unique molecular identifiers was made to individual cDNA molecules. TCRdb reprocessed the 5' RACE reads via MiXCR and lists one record per CDR3 protein. The sample includes under 60,000 distinct CDR3 sequences, roughly 13% seen only once; the top ten take about a tenth. The receptor was derived from an adult who was a healthcare worker with PCR-confirmed SARS-CoV-2 infection or an uninfected control (not recorded which). This chain joins TRBV7-2 and TRBJ1-1; D uncertain. Material for sequencing was whole blood. DNA of the CDR3: TGTGCCAGCAGGTCCATGAACACTGAAGCTTTCTTT. Amino acid sequence: CASRSMNTEAFF. The full variable domain, its missing parts supplied by reference TRBV7-2 and TRBJ1-1, is GAGVSQSPSNKVTEKGKDVELRCDPISGHTALYWYRQSLGQGLEFLIYFQGNSAPDKSGLPSDRFSAERTGGSVSTLTIQRTQQEDSAVYLCASRSMNTEAFFGQGTRLTVV.